This TCR beta chain is from a study of long-term antiretroviral therapy in people with HIV. Study conclusions and caveats: No data on ART adherence, viral resistance or therapy changes. HIV repertoires covered narrower CDR3 length ranges than controls did.

CDR3 length equals 15 residues. Germline V CDR1 and CDR2: SGHDN, FVKESK. The V end was cut by 6 bases, the J end by 5 bases, with 19 bases between. A word on this clone: No antigen is known for it.

The assay used was immunoSEQ (version v3.0), run at survey level. Sequencing aimed to cover roughly 35,000-50,000 T-cell genomes per sample. The assay was immunoSEQ multiplex PCR, and TCRdb's table has in-frame clones only and misses some. Of around 21,000 clones in the sample, 81% were seen once. The sequence was collected from a man aged 35 to 55 with HIV. The sample consisted of unsorted PBMCs, taken 0.1 years before starting antiretroviral therapy. V is TRBV14 and J is TRBJ1-1, with unresolved D. The CDR3 spells CASRPTGGRKTEAFF. CDR3 bases: TGTGCCAGCAGGCCCACGGGAGGCAGAAAGACTGAAGCTTTCTTT.